A selection of T cell receptor beta chains follows, all from one sample in a study of blood T cells in healthy people across ages. One entry per CDR3 protein, called by TCRdb with MiXCR from the 5' RACE reads. Found here are about 780,000 distinct CDR3 sequences, 46% of them singletons; the top ten hold 15% to 20%. The sequenced sample was blood. The receptors derive from an elderly man in good health. The CDR3 runs from the conserved cysteine through the conserved F or W. A D gene is named only where the DNA matches it firmly. Rows may omit the clone size; those that give it use once, few, many or a size class.

v_gene	d_gene	j_gene	abundance	CDR3aa	CDR3nt
TRBV7-3	TRBD2	TRBJ2-7	once	CASSLTSGGIYEQYF	TGTGCCAGCAGCTTGACTAGCGGGGGGATATACGAGCAGTACTTC
TRBV7-2	.	TRBJ2-1	few	CASSLVSGTLYNEQFF	TGTGCCAGCAGCTTAGTCTCGGGAACCCTCTACAATGAGCAGTTCTTC
TRBV5-4	TRBD2	TRBJ2-7	.	CASSLLLAGGAYEQYF	TGTGCCAGCAGCCTTTTACTAGCGGGAGGCGCCTACGAGCAGTACTTC
TRBV29-1	TRBD2	TRBJ2-1	.	CSVEGLAGEGRSNEQFF	TGCAGCGTTGAGGGACTAGCGGGAGAGGGCCGCTCGAATGAGCAGTTCTTC
TRBV11-3	.	TRBJ2-3	.	CASSSPERTDTQYF	TGTGCCAGCAGCTCCCCGGAACGCACAGATACGCAGTATTTT
TRBV4-3	.	TRBJ2-1	few	CASSQDRVSNEQFF	TGCGCCAGCAGCCAAGATCGAGTATCAAATGAGCAGTTCTTC
TRBV7-9	.	TRBJ2-7	.	CASSLHILPGDGEQYF	TGTGCCAGCAGCTTGCACATTTTGCCGGGAGATGGGGAGCAGTACTTC
TRBV28	TRBD1	TRBJ2-7	.	CASSFDYRGSSYEQYF	TGTGCCAGCAGTTTTGATTACAGGGGGAGCTCCTACGAGCAGTACTTC
TRBV28	.	TRBJ1-1	few	CASSPPLNTEAFF	TGTGCCAGCAGTCCACCCCTTAACACTGAAGCTTTCTTT
TRBV6-5	.	TRBJ2-3	many	CATSALGADTQYF	TGTGCCACGTCGGCACTAGGGGCAGATACGCAGTATTTT
TRBV10-2	TRBD2	TRBJ2-3	once	CAIGTSGKDAQYF	TGCGCCATCGGGACTAGCGGGAAAGATGCGCAGTATTTT
TRBV6-6	.	TRBJ2-4	.	CASRTDRVVRGQYF	TGTGCCAGCAGAACCGACAGGGTGGTGCGGGGGCAGTACTTC
TRBV7-7	.	TRBJ2-2	.	CASSIQGTGELFF	TGTGCTAGCAGCATACAGGGAACCGGGGAGCTGTTTTTT
TRBV7-8	.	TRBJ2-1	few	CASSFVGAEQFF	TGTGCCAGCAGCTTTGTCGGAGCGGAGCAGTTCTTC
TRBV5-1	TRBD2	TRBJ2-1	many	CASSLAGSGSPWNEQFF	TGCGCCAGCAGCTTGGCGGGGAGCGGGAGTCCGTGGAATGAGCAGTTCTTC
TRBV7-9	.	TRBJ2-5	few	CASSLGPLETQYF	TGTGCCAGCAGCTTAGGACCCCTAGAGACCCAGTACTTC
TRBV2	TRBD1	TRBJ2-4	.	CASSVDRGGKNIQYF	TGTGCCAGCAGCGTTGACAGGGGGGGCAAAAACATTCAGTACTTC
TRBV5-1	.	TRBJ2-7	.	CASSRPPGFYEQYF	TGCGCCAGCAGCAGACCCCCGGGGTTTTACGAGCAGTACTTC
TRBV29-1	.	TRBJ2-1	.	CSADRYNEQFF	TGCAGCGCCGACAGATACAATGAGCAGTTCTTC
TRBV11-3	TRBD1	TRBJ2-7	many	CASSPNRGSYEQYF	TGTGCCAGCAGTCCCAACAGGGGGAGTTACGAGCAGTACTTC
TRBV7-9	.	TRBJ2-1	.	CASNAGELYNEQFF	TGTGCCAGCAATGCAGGGGAGTTATACAATGAGCAGTTCTTC
TRBV29-1	.	TRBJ2-5	.	CSVLVQETQYF	TGCAGCGTTCTCGTTCAAGAGACCCAGTACTTC
TRBV4-3	TRBD2	TRBJ2-5	.	CASSRSGRDRETQYF	TGCGCCAGCAGCCGAAGCGGGAGGGACCGAGAGACCCAGTACTTC
TRBV6-4	.	TRBJ2-3	.	CVSSDSILDTQYF	TGTGTCAGCAGTGACTCGATTTTAGATACGCAGTATTTT
TRBV9	.	TRBJ2-6	.	CASSVTGGGARSGANVLTF	TGTGCCAGCAGCGTAACTGGTGGGGGGGCTCGCTCTGGGGCCAACGTCCTGACTTTC
TRBV13	.	TRBJ2-7	many	CASIGSGTYEQYF	TGTGCCAGCATTGGGAGTGGTACCTACGAGCAGTACTTC
TRBV3-1	TRBD2	TRBJ2-1	.	CASSQSSGRGDEQFF	TGTGCCAGCAGCCAGTCCTCGGGGAGGGGAGATGAGCAGTTCTTC
TRBV9	.	TRBJ2-1	.	CASSPGHSYNNEQFF	TGTGCCAGCAGCCCCGGGCACAGTTATAACAATGAGCAGTTCTTC
TRBV21-1	.	TRBJ2-7	many	CASSKARDRGCEQYF	TGTGCCAGCAGCAAAGCCCGGGACAGGGGTTGCGAGCAGTACTTC